These 18 T cell receptor beta chains came from one sample sequenced in a study of shared clonotypes between healthy human individuals. Data came from immunoSEQ multiplex PCR; TCRdb stores just in-frame clones and leaves some out. The sample consists of over a million clones, around 76% of them appearing once. Sequenced material: memory CD4+ T cells sorted from blood. As to subset: CD45RA-negative fraction. The receptors were sampled from a man aged 18 to 35 in good health.

Only one count was recorded for this clone. A much larger clone differs by one base, so this may be a read error. The chain carries TRBV30 and TRBJ2-5; unclear D gene. The tail of the sequence fits TRBJ2-7 better, so the J call may be wrong. The germline V gene encodes CDR1 GTSNPN and CDR2 SVGIG (reference sequence). This CDR3 has 11 residues. CDR3 nucleotides: TGTGCCTGGAGTGTATCCTACGAGCAGTACTTC. It specifies CAWSVSYEQYF.

This chain links TRBV6-6 with TRBJ2-7; D remains unclear. There are 12 residues in the CDR3. Trimming took 0 bases from V and 7 from J, leaving 7 bases between them. Germline V gene data show CDR1 as MNHNY and CDR2 as SVGAGI (reference sequence). The CDR3 DNA follows: TGTGCCAGCAGTTACTCGTTCGTAGAGCAGTACTTC. Amino acid sequence: CASSYSFVEQYF.

The chain joins TRBV7-9 to TRBJ1-4; D is undetermined. The CDR3 sequence is 15 residues long. Germline CDR1 and CDR2: SEHNR and FQNEAQ (reference sequence). Deletions cut 7 bases from V and 3 bases from J, with 15 bases between. CDR3 amino acids: CASTLDSGANEKLFF. The CDR3 nucleotides are TGTGCCAGCACCCTAGATTCCGGGGCTAATGAAAAACTGTTTTTT.

This clone was picked up one time. V usage is TRBV18 and J usage is TRBJ2-3; D uncertain. V lost 0 bases and J 8 bases, leaving 9 bases between the germline ends. Germline values: CDR1 KGHSH, CDR2 LQKENI. This CDR3 spans 13 amino acids. This chain's CDR3 is CASSPPEKPTQYF. The CDR3 DNA reads TGTGCCAGCTCACCACCAGAGAAGCCTACGCAGTATTTT. Supplemented by reference TRBV18 and TRBJ2-3, the full variable domain reads NAGVMQNPRHLVRRRGQEARLRCSPMKGHSHVYWYRQLPEEGLKFMVYLQKENIIDESGMPKERFSAEFPKEGPSILRIQQVVRGDSAAYFCASSPPEKPTQYFGPGTRLTVL.

The chain employs TRBV4-3 and TRBJ2-1; D unresolved. The CDR3 contains 15 residues. Looked up from germline, CDR1 is LGHNA and CDR2 is YSLEER. Trimming left V 1 base short and J 5 bases short, with 12 bases between. The CDR3 coding sequence is TGCGCCAGCAGCCAAGGGATTATTACAGACAATGAGCAGTTCTTC. Translation: CASSQGIITDNEQFF.

J is TRBJ1-1 and V is TRBV19, with 7 positions matching TRBD1. The V gene end was trimmed by 6 bases and the J gene end by 5 bases; junction bases not matched to a gene: 6. There are 13 residues in the CDR3. In germline, CDR1 is LNHDA, CDR2 SQIVND (reference sequence). CDR3 loop: CASSNRGTTEAFF. CDR3 DNA sequence: TGTGCCAGTAGCAACAGGGGAACGACTGAAGCTTTCTTT.

This rearrangement joins TRBV6-1 to TRBJ1-2; D might be TRBD1 (6 bases). V lost 3 bases and J 4 bases, leaving 12 bases between the germline ends. This CDR3 has 14 residues. Germline assignment: CDR1 MNHNS and CDR2 SASEGT. CDR3 nucleotides: TGTGCCAGCAGTGACCAGACAGGATCCTATGGCTACACCTTC. This codes for CASSDQTGSYGYTF.

This chain joins TRBV4-3 and TRBJ2-3; 8 positions match TRBD1. Trimming removed 1 base from V and 3 bases from J; junction bases left unmatched: 9. This CDR3 contains 17 residues. Germline V lookup: CDR1 LGHNA, CDR2 YSLEER. DNA of the CDR3: TGCGCCAGCAGCCAAGGGGCAGGGGGCGGTGTGACAGATACGCAGTATTTT. As protein: CASSQGAGGGVTDTQYF.

J is TRBJ2-1 and V is TRBV14; the D call may be TRBD1 or TRBD2 (5 bases each). V lost 0 bases to trimming and J lost 13 bases, with 10 bases between them. The CDR3 loop spans 12 amino acids. Germline V CDR1 and CDR2: SGHDN, FVKESK. CDR3 sequence (DNA): TGTGCCAGCAGCCAAGATCGGGACGTCCAGTTCTTC. Protein: CASSQDRDVQFF.

The count of this clone is one. V and J are TRBV5-6 and TRBJ2-5; TRBD2 agrees at 7 bases. The CDR3 runs to 17 residues. With 0 bases clipped from V and 2 bases from J, the junction kept 10 bases outside the gene matches. The germline CDR1 and CDR2 sequences are SGHDT and YYEEEE. Written as DNA, the CDR3 is TGTGCCAGCAGCTTGGTAGGGTCTAGCGGAAAACAAGAGACCCAGTACTTC. Residues: CASSLVGSSGKQETQYF. Supplemented by reference TRBV5-6 and TRBJ2-5, the full variable domain reads DAGVTQSPTHLIKTRGQQVTLRCSPKSGHDTVSWYQQALGQGPQFIFQYYEEEERQRGNFPDRFSGHQFPNYSSELNVNALLLGDSALYLCASSLVGSSGKQETQYFGPGTRLLVL.

This chain connects TRBV6-1 to TRBJ1-5; D uncertain. V lost 6 bases, J lost 11 bases, and 11 bases lay in between. This CDR3 has 11 residues. CDR1 and CDR2 from the germline V gene are MNHNS and SASEGT. The CDR3 DNA reads as TGTGCCAGCAGCGCAATCGGGGCCCAGCATTTT. Protein sequence: CASSAIGAQHF.

The chain combines TRBV9 with TRBJ2-2, with 11 bases fitting TRBD2. The CDR3 consists of 16 residues. From germline, CDR1 is SGDLS and CDR2 YYNGEE. V was clipped by 4 bases and J by 1 base; unmatched bases: 3. The CDR3 nucleotides are TGTGCCAGCAGCCTGGGACTAGCGGAGAACACCGGGGAGCTGTTTTTT. It yields the protein CASSLGLAENTGELFF.

The chain joins TRBV9 to TRBJ2-2, with 10 nucleotides matching TRBD2. With V trimmed by 4 bases and J by 1 base, 4 bases remained unmatched. This CDR3 is built from 16 residues. From germline, CDR1 is SGDLS and CDR2 YYNGEE. The CDR3 protein is CASSLLAGRNTGELFF. The CDR3 coding sequence is TGTGCCAGCAGCTTACTAGCGGGGAGGAACACCGGGGAGCTGTTTTTT.

The CDR3 coding sequence is TGCGCCAGCAGCTTGGATGTCAGGGAGGAAGAGACCCAGTACTTC. It translates to CASSLDVREEETQYF. The rearrangement joins TRBV5-1 to TRBJ2-5; tentatively, D is TRBD2 (6 bases). This CDR3 is built from 15 residues. Trimming removed 0 bases from V and 3 bases from J, with 12 bases in between. The germline V gene has CDR1 SGHRS and CDR2 YFSETQ. The variable domain in full, completed from reference TRBV5-1 and TRBJ2-5, reads KAGVTQTPRYLIKTRGQQVTLSCSPISGHRSVSWYQQTPGQGLQFLFEYFSETQRNKGNFPGRFSGRQFSNSRSEMNVSTLELGDSALYLCASSLDVREEETQYFGPGTRLLVL.

This sequence joins TRBV6-1 and TRBJ2-5; D ambiguous. Trimming took 7 bases from V and 0 from J, leaving 12 bases between them. The length of the CDR3 is 14 residues. Germline CDR1 reads MNHNS; CDR2 reads SASEGT. CDR3 in DNA: TGTGCCAGCAAAGCAGAATACTACCAAGAGACCCAGTACTTC. Its translation: CASKAEYYQETQYF.

The rearrangement joins TRBV27 to TRBJ2-4, with 7 nucleotides matching TRBD1. V was pared by 2 bases and J by 6 bases, with 4 bases of the junction left unmatched. This CDR3 has 14 amino acids. CDR1 is MNHEY and CDR2 is SMNVEV in the germline V gene (reference sequence). The CDR3 coding sequence is TGTGCCAGCAGTTTAGGGACAGAGATAAACATTCAGTACTTC. Protein sequence: CASSLGTEINIQYF.

This chain's CDR3 is CASSLTSWGYNEQYF. The DNA of the CDR3 is TGCGCCAGCAGCTTAACTAGCTGGGGGTACAACGAGCAGTACTTC. The chain has TRBV5-1 and TRBJ2-7, with a tentative D call TRBD2 (6 bases). Trimming left V 2 bases short and J 5 bases short, with 17 bases between. CDR3 size: 15 residues. Germline V gene lookup returns CDR1 SGHRS and CDR2 YFSETQ.

The J gene is TRBJ2-5, the V gene TRBV4-1; TRBD1 matches at 8 bases. The CDR3 consists of 16 residues. The germline V gene encodes CDR1 MGHRA and CDR2 YSYEKL. The V and J ends lost 1 base and 2 bases, in that order; junction bases with no gene match: 6. The CDR3 sequence is CASSQGQGLAQETQYF. The CDR3 nucleotides read TGCGCCAGCAGCCAAGGACAGGGGCTAGCGCAAGAGACCCAGTACTTC.